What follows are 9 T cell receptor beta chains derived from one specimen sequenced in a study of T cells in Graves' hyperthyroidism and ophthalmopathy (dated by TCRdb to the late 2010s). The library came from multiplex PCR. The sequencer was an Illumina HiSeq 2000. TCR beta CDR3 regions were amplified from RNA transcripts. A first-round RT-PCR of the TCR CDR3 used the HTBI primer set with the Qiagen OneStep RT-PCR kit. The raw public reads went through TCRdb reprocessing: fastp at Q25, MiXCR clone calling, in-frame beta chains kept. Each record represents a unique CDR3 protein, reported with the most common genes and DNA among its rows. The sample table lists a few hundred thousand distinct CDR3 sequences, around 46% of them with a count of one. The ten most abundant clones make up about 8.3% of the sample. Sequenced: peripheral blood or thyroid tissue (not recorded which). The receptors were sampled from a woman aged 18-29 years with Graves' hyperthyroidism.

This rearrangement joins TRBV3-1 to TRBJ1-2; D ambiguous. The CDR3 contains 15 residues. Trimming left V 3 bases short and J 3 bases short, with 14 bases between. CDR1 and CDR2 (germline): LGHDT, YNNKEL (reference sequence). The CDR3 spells CASSHYTGFHYGYTF. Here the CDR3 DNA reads TGTGCCAGCAGCCACTACACCGGGTTCCACTATGGCTACACCTTC. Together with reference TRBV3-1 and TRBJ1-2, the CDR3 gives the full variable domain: DTAVSQTPKYLVTQMGNDKSIKCEQNLGHDTMYWYKQDSKKFLKIMFSYNNKELIINETVPNRFSPKSPDKAHLNLHINSLELGDSAVYFCASSHYTGFHYGYTFGSGTRLTVV.

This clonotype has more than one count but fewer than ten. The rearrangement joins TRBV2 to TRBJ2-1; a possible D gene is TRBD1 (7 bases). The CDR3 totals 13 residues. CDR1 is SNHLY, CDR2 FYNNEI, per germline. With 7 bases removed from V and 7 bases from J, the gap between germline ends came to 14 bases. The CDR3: CASNRDSGNEQFF. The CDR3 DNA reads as TGTGCCAGCAATCGGGACAGCGGGAATGAGCAGTTCTTC.

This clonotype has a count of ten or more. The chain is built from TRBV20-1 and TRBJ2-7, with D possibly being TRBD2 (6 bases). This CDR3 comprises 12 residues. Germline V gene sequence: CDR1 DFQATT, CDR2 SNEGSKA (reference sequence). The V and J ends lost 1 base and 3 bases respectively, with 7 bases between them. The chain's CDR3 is CSARGGVYEQYF. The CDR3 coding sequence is TGCAGTGCTAGAGGGGGGGTCTACGAGCAGTACTTC.

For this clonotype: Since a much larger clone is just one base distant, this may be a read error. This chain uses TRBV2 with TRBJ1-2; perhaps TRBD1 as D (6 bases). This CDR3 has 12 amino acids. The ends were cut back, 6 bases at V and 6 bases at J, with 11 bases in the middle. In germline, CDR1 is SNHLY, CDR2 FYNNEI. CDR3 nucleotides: TGTGCCAGCAGGAGGGGGGCGGATGGCTACACCTTC. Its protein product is CASRRGADGYTF.

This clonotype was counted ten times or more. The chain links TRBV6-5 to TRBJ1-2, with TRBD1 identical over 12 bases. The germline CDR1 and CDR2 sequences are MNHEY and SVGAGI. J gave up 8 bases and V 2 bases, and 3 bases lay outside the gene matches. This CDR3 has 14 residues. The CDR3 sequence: CASSYPGTGGGYTF. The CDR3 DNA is TGTGCCAGCAGTTACCCCGGGACAGGGGGCGGCTACACCTTC.

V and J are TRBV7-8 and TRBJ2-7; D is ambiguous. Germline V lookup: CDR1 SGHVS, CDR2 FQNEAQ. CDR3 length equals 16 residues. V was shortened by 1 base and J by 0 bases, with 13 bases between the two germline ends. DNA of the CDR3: TGTGCCAGCAGCTTAGTCCCTGGCACCATCTCCTACGAGCAGTACTTC. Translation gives CASSLVPGTISYEQYF.

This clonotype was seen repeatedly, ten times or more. CDR3 sequence: CSARGRRSYEQYF. CDR3 coding DNA: TGCAGTGCTAGGGGACGGCGCTCCTACGAGCAGTACTTC. V usage is TRBV20-1 and J usage is TRBJ2-7; D may be TRBD1 or TRBD2 (5 bases each). Germline V gene lookup returns CDR1 DFQATT and CDR2 SNEGSKA (reference sequence). The ends were cut back, 3 bases at V and 0 bases at J, with 9 bases in the middle. The CDR3 extends over 13 amino acids.

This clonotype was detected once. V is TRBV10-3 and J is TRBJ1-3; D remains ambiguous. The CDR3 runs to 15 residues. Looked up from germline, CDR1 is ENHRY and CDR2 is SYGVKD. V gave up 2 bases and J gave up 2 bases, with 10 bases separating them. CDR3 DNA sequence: TGTGCCATCAGTGAGCCGGAGTATACTGGAAACACCATATATTTT. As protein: CAISEPEYTGNTIYF.

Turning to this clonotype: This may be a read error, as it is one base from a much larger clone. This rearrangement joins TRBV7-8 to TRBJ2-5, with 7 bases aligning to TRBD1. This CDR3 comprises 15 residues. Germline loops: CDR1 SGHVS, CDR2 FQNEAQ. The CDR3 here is CASSLGLTGEEAQYF. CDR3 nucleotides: TGTGCCAGCAGCTTAGGTCTTACAGGGGAAGAGGCCCAGTACTTC.